What follows is one T cell receptor beta chain and its context. As yet, its antigen is unknown. The use of a sample-barcoded 5' primer and a J-beta primer mix characterized a second PCR of about 6 to 12 cycles. Every cDNA was tagged by a template-switch adaptor with 12 random nucleotides. TCRdb re-called the 5' RACE reads with MiXCR, one entry per CDR3 protein. Of about 810,000 distinct CDR3 sequences listed, about 34% were seen once; the top ten hold approximately 13%. This sample was taken from a study of blood T cells in healthy people across ages. Study-level results: CMV status of donors was not determined, possibly confounding expanded clonotype changes.

The V gene end was trimmed by 5 bases and the J gene end by 5 bases; junction bases not matched to a gene: 7. Germline-derived CDR1 and CDR2 are SGHTA and FQGNSA. The length of the CDR3 is 14 residues. Samples each yielded at least 5 micrograms of total RNA. The sequencing input was blood. The genes are TRBV7-2 and TRBJ2-5; 8 nucleotides match TRBD1. The sequence derives from a man younger than 35 in good health. Here the CDR3 DNA reads TGTGCCAGCAGCCCCAGGGGGCGCATGGAGACCCAGTACTTC. This encodes CASSPRGRMETQYF.